This T cell receptor (beta chain) is drawn from a study of blood T cells in healthy people across ages. Study in general: Through template switching, about one barcoded beta molecule was captured per two T cells, as measured in model experiments.

This CDR3 is 16 amino acids long. Per germline, CDR1 DFQATT and CDR2 SNEGSKA (reference sequence). The ends were cut back, 2 bases at V and 2 bases at J, with 19 bases in the middle. This clonotype was counted only a few times. Its antigen remains unidentified. A second PCR, run for about 6 to 11 cycles, used a sample-barcoded 5' primer plus a J-beta primer mix. TCRdb used MiXCR to reprocess the 5' RACE reads, holding one entry per CDR3 protein. Among some 860,000 distinct CDR3 sequences listed, just over 55% were seen once. Regarding the study as a whole: The CMV status of each donor remained undetermined, and this could have confounded shifts in expanded clonotypes.

The receptor's source is a man aged 40-55 years in good health. V and J are TRBV20-1 and TRBJ2-7; a weak D match, TRBD1 (6 bases). Sequenced input: blood. CDR3 in DNA: TGCAGTGCTAGACATTTGGAACAGGGAGTAACCTACGAGCAGTACTTC. Encoded protein: CSARHLEQGVTYEQYF.